A single sample gave rise to the 16 T cell receptor beta chains below, sequenced in a study of OX40 agonist ivuxolimab in advanced cancers. The data were produced by immunoSEQ multiplex PCR, yet TCRdb's version contains in-frame clones alone and is incomplete. The data contain 65,000 or so clones, 85% to 95% of them singletons. Sequencing was performed on CD4+ or CD8+ T cells sorted from blood, taken in a trial of the OX40 agonist ivuxolimab. These receptor sequences come from an adult with an advanced solid tumor such as melanoma, head and neck, liver or kidney cancer.

The rearrangement uses TRBV29-1 and TRBJ1-1; 7 bases map to TRBD1. Germline V CDR1 and CDR2: SQVTM, ANQGSEA. Trimming at V came to 7 bases and at J to 0 bases, leaving 5 bases not matched to a gene. This CDR3 has 13 residues. CDR3 in DNA: TGCAGCGATTCGACAGGGATGAACACTGAAGCTTTCTTT. Translating it yields CSDSTGMNTEAFF.

This sequence joins TRBV5-5 and TRBJ1-5; D is perhaps TRBD1 (5 bases). V shed 0 bases and J shed 0 bases, with 13 bases lying between them. CDR1 SGHKS and CDR2 YYEKEE come from the germline V gene (reference sequence). This CDR3 is built from 17 residues. The chain's CDR3 is CASSLGGLPASNQPQHF. The DNA for the CDR3 is TGTGCCAGCAGCTTGGGGGGCCTGCCAGCTAGCAATCAGCCCCAGCATTTT.

The V and J genes are TRBV6-1 and TRBJ2-1; tentatively, D is TRBD2 (7 bases). This CDR3 has 14 residues. Germline CDR1 and CDR2: MNHNS and SASEGT. The V and J ends lost 4 bases and 8 bases respectively, with 15 bases between them. CDR3 in DNA: TGTGCCAGCAGTGGAGAGGGGGGGTGGGATGAGCAGTTCTTC. It codes for CASSGEGGWDEQFF.

The chain employs TRBV5-5 and TRBJ1-5, with D unresolved. V lost 5 bases and J 4 bases, leaving 10 bases between the germline ends. The CDR3 is made up of 13 amino acids. Germline assignment: CDR1 SGHKS and CDR2 YYEKEE (reference sequence). The CDR3 reads CASSTDSNQPQHF. In DNA, the CDR3 is TGTGCCAGCAGTACGGACTCAAATCAGCCCCAGCATTTT. Filled out from reference TRBV5-5 and TRBJ1-5, the complete variable domain reads DAGVTQSPTHLIKTRGQQVTLRCSPISGHKSVSWYQQVLGQGPQFIFQYYEKEERGRGNFPDRFSARQFPNYSSELNVNALLLGDSALYLCASSTDSNQPQHFGDGTRLSIL.

This chain joins TRBV7-8 and TRBJ1-1; 10 bases are a match to TRBD1. Germline V gives CDR1 SGHVS, CDR2 FQNEAQ. The CDR3 consists of 13 residues. V lost 6 bases and J lost 7; bases outside the gene matches: 5. This CDR3 is CASSDRGLGEAFF. CDR3 in DNA: TGTGCCAGCAGTGACAGGGGGCTCGGTGAAGCTTTCTTT.

The chain employs TRBV27 and TRBJ1-2, with a tentative D call TRBD1 (5 bases). Looked up from germline, CDR1 is MNHEY and CDR2 is SMNVEV (reference sequence). The CDR3 is made up of 14 amino acids. Trimming took 5 bases from V and 4 from J, leaving 14 bases between them. CDR3 in DNA: TGTGCCAGCAGTCCCCAGACAGACCCCTATGGCTACACCTTC. The encoded protein is CASSPQTDPYGYTF.

This chain connects TRBV21-1 to TRBJ2-4; TRBD1 is taken as the D call from the table, unchecked against the DNA. TRBV21-1 is a recognized pseudogene. The CDR3 contains 16 residues. CDR3 amino acids: CASSKGQGLAKNIQYF. The CDR3 DNA is TGTGCCAGCAGCAAAGGACAGGGTCTAGCCAAAAACATTCAGTACTTC.

The chain couples TRBV14 to TRBJ1-2; D is perhaps TRBD1 (6 bases). Germline CDR1 reads SGHDN; CDR2 reads FVKESK. The V end lost 4 bases, the J end lost 7 bases, and 10 bases lay between the germline ends. There are 12 residues in the CDR3. The CDR3 loop reads CASSLTGPGYTF. CDR3 nucleotide sequence: TGTGCCAGCAGCCTGACAGGCCCTGGCTACACCTTC.

The rearrangement links TRBV10-1 to TRBJ2-7; D is undetermined. Trimming removed 10 bases at V and 2 bases at J, with 18 bases between. The germline V gene has CDR1 WNHNN and CDR2 SYGVQD (reference sequence). CDR3 length equals 14 residues. CDR3 DNA sequence: TGCGCCACCAAAACCCTAAGACCGACCTACGAGCAGTACTTC. It yields the protein CATKTLRPTYEQYF.

The table lists this clone with a count of one. The chain has TRBV19 and TRBJ1-6; D call uncertain. Germline V gene lookup returns CDR1 LNHDA and CDR2 SQIVND (reference sequence). The germline V and J ends were trimmed by 1 base and 10 bases, with 5 bases remaining between them. This CDR3 is 12 amino acids long. The CDR3 reads CASSIGNSPLHF. CDR3 nucleotide sequence: TGTGCCAGTAGTATAGGGAACTCACCCCTCCACTTT.

The chain has TRBV5-4 and TRBJ2-7; 8 bases are a match to TRBD2. Germline V CDR1 and CDR2: SGHNT, YYREEE (reference sequence). The V and J ends lost 0 bases and 0 bases, in that order; junction bases with no gene match: 2. This CDR3 comprises 15 residues. CDR3 DNA: TGTGCCAGCAGCTTGGGGCGGGGGGACTCCTACGAGCAGTACTTC. This gives the protein CASSLGRGDSYEQYF.

The V gene is TRBV19, the J gene TRBJ2-7, with D tentatively TRBD1 (6 bases). The length of the CDR3 is 14 residues. V shed 2 bases and J shed 5 bases, with 13 bases lying between them. Germline CDR1 reads LNHDA; CDR2 reads SQIVND (reference sequence). The CDR3: CASSITWGRDEQYF. The CDR3 DNA is TGTGCCAGTAGTATAACTTGGGGGCGAGACGAGCAGTACTTC.

V is TRBV5-5 and J is TRBJ1-1, with 11 bases lining up with TRBD1. CDR3 length: 17 residues. V gave up 0 bases and J gave up 13 bases; unmatched junction bases: 17. CDR1 is SGHKS and CDR2 is YYEKEE in the germline V gene (reference sequence). CDR3 coding DNA: TGTGCCAGCAGCTTGGCCCCGGGACAGGGGGAGGCTTTTGGGGATTTCTTT. It yields the protein CASSLAPGQGEAFGDFF.

This clone has only one observation. The CDR3 here is CASSSDWLPGYTF. The DNA for the CDR3 is TGTGCCAGCAGTTCCGACTGGCTCCCTGGCTACACCTTC. The rearrangement uses TRBV7-2 and TRBJ1-2; D gene uncertain. Looked up from germline, CDR1 is SGHTA and CDR2 is FQGNSA. CDR3 length: 13 amino acids. Trimming stripped 6 bases from V and 7 bases from J, with 15 bases between. Based on the CDR3 plus reference TRBV7-2 and TRBJ1-2, the full variable domain is GAGVSQSPSNKVTEKGKDVELRCDPISGHTALYWYRQSLGQGLEFLIYFQGNSAPDKSGLPSDRFSAERTGGSVSTLTIQRTQQEDSAVYLCASSSDWLPGYTFGSGTRLTVV.

V gene TRBV19 combines with J gene TRBJ2-7, with TRBD1 identical over 9 bases. There are 14 residues in the CDR3. The V and J ends lost 6 bases and 7 bases, in that order; junction bases with no gene match: 10. Germline V gives CDR1 LNHDA, CDR2 SQIVND (reference sequence). CDR3 in amino acids: CASRTGGASYEQYF. The CDR3 nucleotides are TGTGCCAGTAGAACAGGGGGCGCGAGCTATGAGCAGTACTTC. The full variable domain, completed using reference TRBV19 and TRBJ2-7, is DGGITQSPKYLFRKEGQNVTLSCEQNLNHDAMYWYRQDPGQGLRLIYYSQIVNDFQKGDIAEGYSVSREKKESFPLTVTSAQKNPTAFYLCASRTGGASYEQYFGPGTRLTVT.

The V call is TRBV19, the J call TRBJ1-3; D remains ambiguous. Looked up from germline, CDR1 is LNHDA and CDR2 is SQIVND (reference sequence). The CDR3 length is 14 residues. Trimming took off 1 base at V and 0 bases at J, with 4 bases between the two ends. The CDR3 region has the DNA TGTGCCAGTAGTATAGTCAGCTCTGGAAACACCATATATTTT. Translation: CASSIVSSGNTIYF. The whole variable domain, filled in from reference TRBV19 and TRBJ1-3, reads DGGITQSPKYLFRKEGQNVTLSCEQNLNHDAMYWYRQDPGQGLRLIYYSQIVNDFQKGDIAEGYSVSREKKESFPLTVTSAQKNPTAFYLCASSIVSSGNTIYFGEGSWLTVV.